The 22 T cell receptor beta chains below come from one sample, sequenced in a study of blood T cell repertoires in COVID-19. TCRdb keeps only in-frame clones here, not all; method: immunoSEQ multiplex PCR. Counted here are roughly 97,000 clones, about 80% occurring once; the ten biggest clones make up approximately 3.4%. Sample: peripheral blood. The receptors shown here come from a woman older than 75 with active or convalescent COVID-19.

The CDR3 region has the DNA TGCAGCGCTGGACTAGCGGGAGAGTATGAGCAGTTCTTC. Translation: CSAGLAGEYEQFF. The chain is built from TRBV29-1 and TRBJ2-1, with 13 nucleotides matching TRBD2. Germline V CDR1 and CDR2: SQVTM, ANQGSEA. The CDR3 contains 13 residues. With 7 bases clipped from V and 8 bases from J, the junction kept 5 bases outside the gene matches.

This clone was detected only once. Here the CDR3 reads CASSLPTGGIETQYF. The CDR3 region has the DNA TGCGCCAGCAGCTTACCCACAGGGGGCATAGAGACCCAGTACTTC. The gene calls are TRBV5-1 and TRBJ2-5; 9 positions match TRBD1. CDR3 size: 15 residues. Germline V CDR1 and CDR2: SGHRS, YFSETQ. J was trimmed by 4 bases and V by 2 bases; bases with no gene match: 6.

V and J are TRBV6-6 and TRBJ1-6; D call uncertain. Trimming pared 5 bases from V and 9 bases from J, leaving 20 bases between. The CDR3 sequence is 16 residues long. Germline CDR1 reads MNHNY; CDR2 reads SVGAGI (reference sequence). The CDR3 sequence: CASSPTIGHPFSPLHF. The DNA for the CDR3 is TGTGCCAGCAGTCCTACTATTGGCCACCCATTTTCACCCCTCCACTTT.

The chain uses TRBV10-1 and TRBJ1-6; 7 nucleotides match TRBD1. The CDR3 contains 14 residues. CDR1 and CDR2 (germline): WNHNN, SYGVQD (reference sequence). V lost 8 bases to trimming and J lost 7 bases; unmatched junction nucleotides: 8. CDR3 nucleotides: TGCGCCAGCCACGAAACAGGGGAGAATTCACCCCTCCACTTT. It is translated as CASHETGENSPLHF.

This clone was counted only a few times. The gene calls are TRBV2 and TRBJ1-2; tentative D call: TRBD1 (5 bases). Germline V lookup: CDR1 SNHLY, CDR2 FYNNEI. The CDR3 is made up of 13 amino acids. The ends were cut back, 2 bases at V and 4 bases at J, with 8 bases in the middle. CDR3 nucleotide sequence: TGTGCCAGCAGTGAATTGGGGGGCTATGGCTACACCTTC. Amino acid sequence: CASSELGGYGYTF.

The rearrangement uses TRBV15 and TRBJ1-5; possible D gene TRBD1, 6 bases. From germline, CDR1 is LNHNV and CDR2 YYDKDF (reference sequence). Trimming pared 8 bases from V and 1 base from J, leaving 18 bases between. CDR3 length equals 16 residues. The CDR3 loop reads CATRPGGQASNQPQHF. The CDR3 bases are TGTGCCACCCGCCCCGGGGGGCAGGCAAGCAATCAGCCCCAGCATTTT.

This clone has a handful of counts. The rearrangement uses TRBV28 and TRBJ2-7; 12 bases align to TRBD2. V gave up 4 bases and J gave up 6 bases; unmatched junction bases: 10. Per the germline V gene, CDR1 is MDHEN and CDR2 is SYDVKM. The CDR3 covers 16 residues. CDR3 DNA: TGTGCCAGCAGTTCACCCCTAGCGGGGGGGCCGTTCGAGCAGTACTTC. Translation: CASSSPLAGGPFEQYF.

The J gene is TRBJ1-2, the V gene TRBV24-1; D gene unclear. V dropped 3 bases and J dropped 7 bases, with 17 bases sitting between them. The CDR3 has 15 residues. Germline values: CDR1 KGHDR, CDR2 SFDVKD. CDR3: CATSDRGGRFGGYTF. CDR3 sequence (DNA): TGTGCCACCAGTGATCGCGGAGGGCGTTTCGGTGGCTACACCTTC.

The chain is built from TRBV5-5 and TRBJ1-2; D gene uncertain. Deletions cut 2 bases from V and 7 bases from J, with 9 bases between. This CDR3 contains 12 residues. Germline CDR1 and CDR2: SGHKS and YYEKEE (reference sequence). The CDR3 reads CASSFETSGYTF. CDR3 sequence (DNA): TGTGCCAGCAGCTTTGAGACAAGTGGCTACACCTTC.

The chain joins TRBV30 to TRBJ2-2, with 8 bases matching TRBD1. The germline V gene encodes CDR1 GTSNPN and CDR2 SVGIG (reference sequence). The V segment lost 0 bases and the J segment 6 bases; nucleotides outside the gene matches: 3. The CDR3 is 14 residues long. CDR3 bases: TGTGCCTGGAGTGTACACAGGGGGGCCGGGGAGCTGTTTTTT. This sequence encodes CAWSVHRGAGELFF.

This chain connects TRBV29-1 to TRBJ1-2; the D is unclear. CDR3 length equals 11 residues. Germline values: CDR1 SQVTM, CDR2 ANQGSEA. V lost 8 bases to trimming and J lost 8 bases, with 15 bases between them. The chain's CDR3 is CSPQVRGGYTF. In DNA, the CDR3 is TGCAGCCCTCAAGTACGCGGGGGCTACACCTTC.

Concerning this clone itself: Within the sample, other DNA sequences also encode this same CDR3. The chain is built from TRBV7-2 and TRBJ1-2, with D possibly matching TRBD1 (5 bases). Trimming removed 5 bases from V and 2 bases from J, with 12 bases in between. The CDR3 is 14 amino acids. Germline values: CDR1 SGHTA, CDR2 FQGNSA. The DNA of the CDR3 is TGTGCCAGCAGCCCGAGACAGAAGAACTATGGCTACACCTTC. Translated: CASSPRQKNYGYTF.

This clone came up once. The sample holds other DNA sequences that translate to the same CDR3. This chain connects TRBV18 to TRBJ1-3; D ambiguous. The germline gives CDR1 KGHSH, CDR2 LQKENI. This CDR3 region has 13 residues. The V end was cut by 2 bases, the J end by 3 bases, with 5 bases between. CDR3 sequence (DNA): TGTGCCAGCTCACCATCGGGTGGAAACACCATATATTTT. Amino acids: CASSPSGGNTIYF.

The sample holds a few counts of this clone. The chain joins TRBV4-2 to TRBJ2-2, with TRBD2 identical over 10 bases. The CDR3 spans 16 residues. Germline loops: CDR1 LGHNA, CDR2 YNFKEQ. V was clipped by 4 bases and J by 4 bases; unmatched bases: 6. The CDR3 is CASSRGLAVSTGELFF. The CDR3 nucleotides read TGTGCCAGCAGCCGAGGACTAGCGGTCTCCACCGGGGAGCTGTTTTTT.

This clone was seen just once. This rearrangement joins TRBV28 to TRBJ1-2; 9 bases fit TRBD1. Germline V gene data show CDR1 as MDHEN and CDR2 as SYDVKM. The CDR3 is 14 residues long. With 7 bases clipped from V and 1 base from J, the junction kept 4 bases outside the gene matches. The CDR3 reads CASKGQGINYGYTF. The CDR3 nucleotides are TGTGCCAGCAAGGGACAGGGCATTAACTATGGCTACACCTTC.

V usage is TRBV5-4 and J usage is TRBJ2-1, with D tentatively TRBD2 (6 bases). Trimming removed 3 bases at V and 5 bases at J, with 9 bases between. The V gene's germline CDR1 is SGHNT and CDR2 YYREEE (reference sequence). The CDR3 has 13 amino acids. This chain's CDR3 is CASSWTNNNEQFF. The CDR3 DNA follows: TGTGCCAGCAGCTGGACTAACAACAATGAGCAGTTCTTC.

This clone was observed a handful of times. The V and J genes are TRBV7-9 and TRBJ2-7, with 11 bases lining up with TRBD2. The J segment lost 4 bases and the V segment lost 1 base, leaving 3 bases of the junction unmatched. The V gene's germline CDR1 is SEHNR and CDR2 FQNEAQ (reference sequence). The CDR3 is 15 amino acids. The CDR3 bases are TGTGCCAGCAGCTTAGGACTAGCGGGACCTTACGAGCAGTACTTC. Amino acids: CASSLGLAGPYEQYF.

The chain links TRBV7-2 to TRBJ1-1; no clear D. The CDR3 contains 15 residues. Trimming stripped 5 bases from V and 0 bases from J, with 13 bases between. Germline V lookup: CDR1 SGHTA, CDR2 FQGNSA. This CDR3 reads CASSLLGAMNTEAFF. The CDR3 coding sequence is TGTGCCAGCAGCCTTCTGGGAGCCATGAACACTGAAGCTTTCTTT.

The chain recombines TRBV5-8 with TRBJ2-1; the match to TRBD2 covers 8 bases. Germline lookup yields CDR1 SGHTS and CDR2 YDEGEE. The V and J ends lost 0 bases and 9 bases, in that order; junction bases with no gene match: 8. The CDR3 has 15 amino acids. The CDR3 DNA follows: TGTGCCAGCAGCTTGGTGACGGGGGGGCCGCTTGAGCAGTTCTTC. This translates into CASSLVTGGPLEQFF.

This clone was counted a single time. V and J are TRBV4-1 and TRBJ1-2; D ambiguous. V was cut by 9 bases and J by 5 bases, with 25 bases left in between. The length of the CDR3 is 16 residues. CDR1 MGHRA and CDR2 YSYEKL come from the germline V gene. The CDR3 sequence is CASNRPGTRGDYGYTF. The CDR3 nucleotides are TGCGCCAGTAACCGACCTGGTACCCGGGGAGATTATGGCTACACCTTC.

The chain links TRBV19 to TRBJ1-2; no firm D call. The ends were cut back, 7 bases at V and 5 bases at J, with 8 bases in the middle. Germline CDR1 reads LNHDA; CDR2 reads SQIVND (reference sequence). The CDR3 extends over 11 amino acids. The CDR3 DNA reads as TGTGCCAGTACCCCGGGGTATGGCTACACCTTC. As protein: CASTPGYGYTF.

J is TRBJ2-7 and V is TRBV18; perhaps TRBD2 as D (7 bases). The CDR3 totals 14 residues. Trimming removed 6 bases from V and 0 bases from J, with 12 bases in between. Germline CDR1 and CDR2: KGHSH and LQKENI. Here the CDR3 reads CASSRGASSYEQYF. CDR3 nucleotide sequence: TGTGCCAGCTCTCGGGGGGCGAGCTCCTACGAGCAGTACTTC.